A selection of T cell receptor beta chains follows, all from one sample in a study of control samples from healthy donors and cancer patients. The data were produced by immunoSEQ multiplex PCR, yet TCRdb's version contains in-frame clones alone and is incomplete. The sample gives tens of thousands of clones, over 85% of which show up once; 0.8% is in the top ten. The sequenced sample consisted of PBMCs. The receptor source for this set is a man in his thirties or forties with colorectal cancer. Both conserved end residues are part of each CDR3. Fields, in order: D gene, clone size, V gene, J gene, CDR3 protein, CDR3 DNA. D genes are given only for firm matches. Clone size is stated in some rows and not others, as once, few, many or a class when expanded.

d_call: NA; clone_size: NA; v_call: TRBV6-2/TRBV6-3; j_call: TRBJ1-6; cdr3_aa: CASSHGQGLQPLHF; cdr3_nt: TGTGCCAGCAGCCACGGACAAGGACTTCAACCCCTCCACTTT
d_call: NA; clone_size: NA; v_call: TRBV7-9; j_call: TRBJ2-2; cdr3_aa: CASSLGIGRGDTGELFF; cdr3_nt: TGTGCCAGCAGCTTAGGCATTGGCAGGGGGGACACCGGGGAGCTGTTTTTT
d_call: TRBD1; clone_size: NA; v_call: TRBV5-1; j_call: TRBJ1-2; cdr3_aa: CASSPDRDNGYTF; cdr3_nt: TGCGCCAGCAGCCCAGACAGGGATAATGGCTACACCTTC
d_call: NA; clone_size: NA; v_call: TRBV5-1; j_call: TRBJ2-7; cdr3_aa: CASSLDMMVNYEQYF; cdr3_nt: TGCGCCAGCAGCTTGGATATGATGGTGAACTACGAGCAGTACTTC
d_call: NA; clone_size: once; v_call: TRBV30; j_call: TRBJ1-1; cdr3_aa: CAWRAGGGTEAFF; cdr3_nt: TGTGCCTGGAGGGCAGGCGGGGGCACTGAAGCTTTCTTT
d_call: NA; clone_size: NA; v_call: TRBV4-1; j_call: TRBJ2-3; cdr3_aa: CASSQDRQIADTQYF; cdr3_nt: TGCGCCAGCAGCCAAGACCGACAGATCGCAGATACGCAGTATTTT
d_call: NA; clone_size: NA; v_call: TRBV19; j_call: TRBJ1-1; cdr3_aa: CASSIGVGANTEAFF; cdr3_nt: TGTGCCAGTAGTATCGGAGTCGGGGCGAACACTGAAGCTTTCTTT
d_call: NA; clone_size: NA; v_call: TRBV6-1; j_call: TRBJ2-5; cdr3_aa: CASSEGTRYGLETQYF; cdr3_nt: TGTGCCAGCAGTGAGGGGACCCGGTACGGTTTAGAGACCCAGTACTTC
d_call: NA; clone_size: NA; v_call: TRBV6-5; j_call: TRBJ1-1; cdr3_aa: CASRRVEGTEAFF; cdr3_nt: TGTGCCAGCAGAAGGGTAGAGGGCACTGAAGCTTTCTTT
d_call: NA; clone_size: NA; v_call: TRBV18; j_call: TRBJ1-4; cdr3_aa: CASSPTTGRREKLFF; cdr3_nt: TGTGCCAGCTCACCAACGACGGGGCGTCGGGAAAAACTGTTTTTT
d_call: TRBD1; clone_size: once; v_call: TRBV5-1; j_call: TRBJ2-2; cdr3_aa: CASSLFGQGVSAGELFF; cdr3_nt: TGCGCCAGCAGCTTATTCGGACAGGGGGTGTCGGCCGGGGAGCTGTTTTTT
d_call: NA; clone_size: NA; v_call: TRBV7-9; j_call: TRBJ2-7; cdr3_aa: CASSPDLPYEQYF; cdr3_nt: TGTGCCAGCAGCCCGGACCTACCCTACGAGCAGTACTTC
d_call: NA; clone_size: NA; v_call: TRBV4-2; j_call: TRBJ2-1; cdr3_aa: CASSQGPSTSYNEQFF; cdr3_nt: TGTGCCAGCAGCCAAGGTCCCTCCACCTCCTACAATGAGCAGTTCTTC
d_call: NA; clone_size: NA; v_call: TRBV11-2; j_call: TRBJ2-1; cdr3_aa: CASSLGRGASYNEQFF; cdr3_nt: TGTGCCAGCAGCTTAGGGAGGGGGGCATCCTACAATGAGCAGTTCTTC
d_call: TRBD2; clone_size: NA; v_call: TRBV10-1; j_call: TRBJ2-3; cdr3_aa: CASSTAGDTDTQYF; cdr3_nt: TGCGCCAGCAGTACAGCGGGGGACACAGATACGCAGTATTTT
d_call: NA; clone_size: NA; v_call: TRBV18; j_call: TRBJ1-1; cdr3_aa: CASSPGTDVHTEAFF; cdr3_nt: TGTGCCAGCTCACCAGGAACTGACGTACACACTGAAGCTTTCTTT
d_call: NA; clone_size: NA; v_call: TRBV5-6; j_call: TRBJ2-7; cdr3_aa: CASSLVRSSYEQYF; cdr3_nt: TGTGCCAGCAGCTTGGTGAGGAGCTCCTACGAGCAGTACTTC
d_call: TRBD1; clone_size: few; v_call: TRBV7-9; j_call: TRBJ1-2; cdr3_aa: CASSPRQGHRGYTF; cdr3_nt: TGTGCCAGCAGCCCCCGACAGGGCCATAGGGGCTACACCTTC
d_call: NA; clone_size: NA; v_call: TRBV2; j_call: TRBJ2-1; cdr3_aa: CASTPDSSEQFF; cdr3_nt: TGTGCCAGCACCCCGGACAGTTCAGAGCAGTTCTTC
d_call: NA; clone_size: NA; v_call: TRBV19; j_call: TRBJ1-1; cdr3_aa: CASRWQGTEAFF; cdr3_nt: TGTGCCAGTAGATGGCAGGGGACTGAAGCTTTCTTT
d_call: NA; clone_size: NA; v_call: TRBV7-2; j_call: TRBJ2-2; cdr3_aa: CASSLQPGPGELFF; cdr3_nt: TGTGCCAGCAGCCTCCAGCCGGGGCCCGGGGAGCTGTTTTTT
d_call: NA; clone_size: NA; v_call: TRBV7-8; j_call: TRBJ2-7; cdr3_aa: CASSLAAGGSNEQYF; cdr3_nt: TGTGCCAGCAGCTTAGCTGCAGGTGGGAGCAATGAGCAGTACTTC
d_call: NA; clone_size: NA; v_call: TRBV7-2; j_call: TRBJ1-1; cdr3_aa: CASSPYFAWGQAFF; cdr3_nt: TGTGCCAGCAGCCCATATTTCGCATGGGGCCAAGCTTTCTTT
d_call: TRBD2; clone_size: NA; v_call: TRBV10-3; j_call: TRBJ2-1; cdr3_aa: CAITAGVSYNEQFF; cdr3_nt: TGTGCCATCACGGCGGGAGTCTCCTACAATGAGCAGTTCTTC
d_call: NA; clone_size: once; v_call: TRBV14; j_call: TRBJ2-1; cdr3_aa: CASSSVPLTGYYNEQFF; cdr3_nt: TGTGCCAGCAGCAGCGTCCCCTTGACAGGATACTACAATGAGCAGTTCTTC
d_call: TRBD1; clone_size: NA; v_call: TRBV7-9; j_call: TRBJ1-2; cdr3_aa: CASSSPGTGNGGYTF; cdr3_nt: TGTGCCAGCAGCTCACCCGGGACAGGTAACGGTGGCTACACCTTC
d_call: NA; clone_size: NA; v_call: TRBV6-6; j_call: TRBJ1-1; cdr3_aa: CASKVGGRTEAFF; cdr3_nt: TGTGCCAGCAAGGTCGGGGGTCGCACTGAAGCTTTCTTT
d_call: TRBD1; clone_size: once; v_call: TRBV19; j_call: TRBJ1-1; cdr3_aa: CASRAGGGWSTEAFF; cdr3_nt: TGTGCCAGTAGAGCAGGGGGAGGGTGGAGCACTGAAGCTTTCTTT
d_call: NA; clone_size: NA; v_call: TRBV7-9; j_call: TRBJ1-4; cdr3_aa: CASSLGIGPEKLFF; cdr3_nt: TGTGCCAGCAGCTTAGGGATTGGCCCGGAAAAACTGTTTTTT
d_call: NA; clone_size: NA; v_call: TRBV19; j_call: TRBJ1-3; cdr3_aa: CASSQRVRSGNTIYF; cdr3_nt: TGTGCCAGTAGTCAAAGGGTCCGAAGTGGAAACACCATATATTTT
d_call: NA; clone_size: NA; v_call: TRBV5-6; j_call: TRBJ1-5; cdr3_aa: CASSLGTGSNQPQHF; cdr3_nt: TGTGCCAGCAGCTTGGGCACCGGTAGCAATCAGCCCCAGCATTTT
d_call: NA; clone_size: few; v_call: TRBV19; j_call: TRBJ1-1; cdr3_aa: CASSTDIPGRVEAFF; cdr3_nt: TGTGCCAGTAGTACAGATATACCCGGGCGGGTGGAAGCTTTCTTT
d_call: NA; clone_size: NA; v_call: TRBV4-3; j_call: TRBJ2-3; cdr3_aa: CASSHLHNTDTQYF; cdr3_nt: TGCGCCAGCAGCCACCTCCATAACACAGATACGCAGTATTTT
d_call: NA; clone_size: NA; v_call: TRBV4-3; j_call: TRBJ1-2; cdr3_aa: CASSQVRGSNYGYTF; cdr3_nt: TGCGCCAGCAGCCAAGTCCGGGGGAGTAACTATGGCTACACCTTC
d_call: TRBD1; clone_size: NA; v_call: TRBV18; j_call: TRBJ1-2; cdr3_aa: CASSLRDREASYTF; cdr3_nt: TGTGCCAGCTCACTCCGGGACAGGGAGGCGAGCTACACCTTC
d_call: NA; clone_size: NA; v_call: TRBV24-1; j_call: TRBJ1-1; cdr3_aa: CATSDGGVGYGAFF; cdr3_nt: TGTGCCACCAGCGATGGAGGGGTAGGGTATGGAGCTTTCTTT
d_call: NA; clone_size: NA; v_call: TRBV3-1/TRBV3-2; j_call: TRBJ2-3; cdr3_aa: CASSEPGTRSTDTQYF; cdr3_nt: TGTGCCAGCAGCGAACCCGGGACTCGAAGCACAGATACGCAGTATTTT
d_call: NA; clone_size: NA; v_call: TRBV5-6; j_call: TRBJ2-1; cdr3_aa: CASRQDTSSNEQFF; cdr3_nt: TGTGCCAGCAGGCAAGACACCTCTAGCAATGAGCAGTTCTTC
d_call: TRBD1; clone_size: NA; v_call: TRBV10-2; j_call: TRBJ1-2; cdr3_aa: CASSDPGQGWGYGYTF; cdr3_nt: TGCGCCAGCAGTGACCCGGGACAGGGGTGGGGCTATGGCTACACCTTC
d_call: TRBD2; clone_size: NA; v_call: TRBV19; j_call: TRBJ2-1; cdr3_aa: CASSHPWGTSGGNEQFF; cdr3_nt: TGTGCCAGTAGTCACCCCTGGGGGACTAGCGGGGGGAATGAGCAGTTCTTC
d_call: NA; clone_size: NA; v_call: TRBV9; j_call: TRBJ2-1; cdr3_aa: CASSRGLANNEQFF; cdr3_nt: TGTGCCAGCAGCCGGGGGCTAGCCAACAATGAGCAGTTCTTC
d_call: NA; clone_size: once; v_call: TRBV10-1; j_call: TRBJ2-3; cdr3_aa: CASSETVFTSGTDTQYF; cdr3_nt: TGCGCCAGCAGTGAAACGGTCTTTACCAGCGGCACAGATACGCAGTATTTT
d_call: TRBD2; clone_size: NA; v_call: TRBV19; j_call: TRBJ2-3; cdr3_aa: CASSLGLAGTDTQYF; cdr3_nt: TGTGCCAGTAGTCTGGGACTAGCGGGCACAGATACGCAGTATTTT
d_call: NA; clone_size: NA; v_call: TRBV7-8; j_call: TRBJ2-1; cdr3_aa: CASSQVPVDEQFF; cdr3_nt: TGTGCCAGCAGCCAGGTCCCAGTAGATGAGCAGTTCTTC
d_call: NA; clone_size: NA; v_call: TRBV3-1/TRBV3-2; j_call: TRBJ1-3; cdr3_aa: CASSQIGREGGNTIYF; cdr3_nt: TGTGCCAGCAGCCAGATAGGACGGGAGGGTGGAAACACCATATATTTT
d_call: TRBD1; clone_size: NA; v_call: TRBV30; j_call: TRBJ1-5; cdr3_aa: CACESGQFSNQPQHF; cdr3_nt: TGTGCCTGTGAATCGGGACAGTTTAGCAATCAGCCCCAGCATTTT
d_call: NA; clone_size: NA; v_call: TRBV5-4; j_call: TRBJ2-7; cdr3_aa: CASSPTQGSHYEQYF; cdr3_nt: TGTGCCAGCAGCCCCACACAGGGATCACACTACGAGCAGTACTTC
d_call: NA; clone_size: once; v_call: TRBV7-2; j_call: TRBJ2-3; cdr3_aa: CASSLGGQPTDTQYF; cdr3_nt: TGTGCCAGCAGCTTAGGAGGACAGCCTACAGATACGCAGTATTTT